This T cell receptor beta chain was recorded in a study of cytomegalovirus exposure and HLA in healthy donors. Between the trimmed V and J ends, which lost 4 bases and 4 bases, there was a span of 10 bases. Germline CDR1 LNHDA, CDR2 SQIVND (reference sequence). This CDR3 is built from 13 residues. PCR involved 60 Vbeta and 13 Jbeta primers. TCRdb's table, derived via immunoSEQ multiplex PCR, lists solely in-frame clones and lacks some. The data hold 130,000 or so clones, with about 76% observed a single time. V and J are TRBV19 and TRBJ1-1, with D tentatively TRBD1 (6 bases). Sample: PBMCs. This TCR derives from a man aged 40-49 years in good health and CMV-seropositive. In nucleotides, the CDR3 is TGTGCCAGTAGTACAGGGGCGGGCACTGAAGCTTTCTTT. It translates to CASSTGAGTEAFF.